The rows below give T cell receptor beta chains drawn from one sample of a study of blood T cell repertoires in COVID-19. The assay was immunoSEQ multiplex PCR, and TCRdb's table has in-frame clones only and misses some. The sample gives about 520,000 clones, roughly 85% of which show up once; approximately 3% is in the top ten. Sample: peripheral blood. These receptors all come from a human donor in a cohort sampled during active COVID-19. CDR3s include the opening cysteine and the closing phenylalanine or tryptophan. A D gene is named only where the DNA matches it firmly. Size values are once, few and many counts, or a class for expanded clones, and some rows have none.

D gene: -
clone size: -
V gene: TRBV7-2
J gene: TRBJ2-1
CDR3 DNA: TGTGCCAGCAGCGGGACTGCAGGCTCCAACCAGTTCTTC
CDR3 protein: CASSGTAGSNQFF

D gene: TRBD1
clone size: -
V gene: TRBV18
J gene: TRBJ1-4
CDR3 DNA: TGTGCCAGCTCACCCTCCGGGACAGGGGTTGAAAAACTGTTTTTT
CDR3 protein: CASSPSGTGVEKLFF

D gene: -
clone size: -
V gene: TRBV19
J gene: TRBJ1-1
CDR3 DNA: TGTGCCAGTAGTCCTTGGGACACCATGAACACTGAAGCTTTCTTT
CDR3 protein: CASSPWDTMNTEAFF

D gene: -
clone size: -
V gene: TRBV16
J gene: TRBJ2-7
CDR3 DNA: TGTGCCAGCAGTCTTCGCGGGGAGGAGCAGTACTTC
CDR3 protein: CASSLRGEEQYF

D gene: TRBD2
clone size: once
V gene: TRBV6-6
J gene: TRBJ2-1
CDR3 DNA: TGTGCCAGCAGTCCCCGGACTAGCGGGACCAATGAGCAGTTCTTC
CDR3 protein: CASSPRTSGTNEQFF

D gene: -
clone size: -
V gene: TRBV11-3
J gene: TRBJ2-2
CDR3 DNA: TGTGCCAGCAGGACAGGTCCGAACACCGGGGAGCTGTTTTTT
CDR3 protein: CASRTGPNTGELFF

D gene: -
clone size: -
V gene: TRBV30
J gene: TRBJ1-1
CDR3 DNA: TGTGCCTGGAGTCAGGACACTGTGAACACTGAAGCTTTCTTT
CDR3 protein: CAWSQDTVNTEAFF

D gene: TRBD1
clone size: few
V gene: TRBV4-1
J gene: TRBJ2-6
CDR3 DNA: TGCGCCAGCAGCCCCTCCCGGGACAGGGGCGGCGAACCTGGGGCCAACGTCCTGACTTTC
CDR3 protein: CASSPSRDRGGEPGANVLTF

D gene: TRBD2
clone size: -
V gene: TRBV29-1
J gene: TRBJ2-7
CDR3 DNA: TGCAGCGCCGAGGCGGGGGCCTACGAGCAGTACTTC
CDR3 protein: CSAEAGAYEQYF

D gene: TRBD2
clone size: -
V gene: TRBV29-1
J gene: TRBJ2-3
CDR3 DNA: TGCAGCGTTGCGGCTCTAGCGGGAGTGGGGAGCACAGATACGCAGTATTTT
CDR3 protein: CSVAALAGVGSTDTQYF

D gene: -
clone size: -
V gene: TRBV7-3
J gene: TRBJ1-1
CDR3 DNA: TGTGCCAGCAGCCCCCAAATGAACACTGAAGCTTTCTTT
CDR3 protein: CASSPQMNTEAFF

D gene: -
clone size: -
V gene: TRBV2
J gene: TRBJ2-5
CDR3 DNA: TGTGCCAGCATCCGGGAGACCCAGTACTTC
CDR3 protein: CASIRETQYF

D gene: TRBD1
clone size: -
V gene: TRBV27
J gene: TRBJ2-3
CDR3 DNA: TGTGCCAGCAGGGACCCTGGACAGGGGGCGAAAGATACGCAGTATTTT
CDR3 protein: CASRDPGQGAKDTQYF

D gene: TRBD2
clone size: -
V gene: TRBV7-4
J gene: TRBJ2-7
CDR3 DNA: TGTGCCAGCAGCTTGAGCGGGAGGGCGTTCTACGAGCAGTACTTC
CDR3 protein: CASSLSGRAFYEQYF

D gene: TRBD2
clone size: -
V gene: TRBV13
J gene: TRBJ2-3
CDR3 DNA: TGTGCCAGCAGCCCAGGACTAGCGGGACTCACAGATACGCAGTATTTT
CDR3 protein: CASSPGLAGLTDTQYF

D gene: -
clone size: -
V gene: TRBV5-1
J gene: TRBJ1-1
CDR3 DNA: TGCGCCAGCAGCTCCTACACAAGACAGTCGGAAGCTTTCTTT
CDR3 protein: CASSSYTRQSEAFF

D gene: -
clone size: -
V gene: TRBV19
J gene: TRBJ2-1
CDR3 DNA: TGTGCCAGTACTCCACGCCCAGGCCTCTACAATGAGCAGTTCTTC
CDR3 protein: CASTPRPGLYNEQFF

D gene: TRBD1
clone size: -
V gene: TRBV28
J gene: TRBJ1-5
CDR3 DNA: TGTGCCAGCAGTTCCGGGACAGGGGGCCGCCAGCCCCAGCATTTT
CDR3 protein: CASSSGTGGRQPQHF

D gene: TRBD2
clone size: -
V gene: TRBV19
J gene: TRBJ2-7
CDR3 DNA: TGTGCCAGTGGGACTAGCGGGAGAAATCCGGGCGAGCAGTACTTC
CDR3 protein: CASGTSGRNPGEQYF

D gene: TRBD2
clone size: -
V gene: TRBV5-4
J gene: TRBJ2-7
CDR3 DNA: TGTGCCAGCAGCCGTAGACTAGCGGGGGCCTACGAGCAGTACTTC
CDR3 protein: CASSRRLAGAYEQYF

D gene: -
clone size: -
V gene: TRBV4-1
J gene: TRBJ1-3
CDR3 DNA: TGCGCCAGCAGCCAAGAAAGGCTCCGGGACACCATATATTTT
CDR3 protein: CASSQERLRDTIYF

D gene: -
clone size: -
V gene: TRBV18
J gene: TRBJ1-1
CDR3 DNA: TGTGCCAGCTCACCCCGGGAGTCCTACACTGAAGCTTTCTTT
CDR3 protein: CASSPRESYTEAFF

D gene: -
clone size: -
V gene: TRBV7-9
J gene: TRBJ1-5
CDR3 DNA: TGTGCCAGCAGCTTCGACACATCATATCAGCCCCAGCATTTT
CDR3 protein: CASSFDTSYQPQHF

D gene: TRBD2
clone size: -
V gene: TRBV7-2
J gene: TRBJ2-5
CDR3 DNA: TGTGCCAGCAGCAAGGGACTAGCGGGAGCGTTGATTGGAGAGACCCAGTACTTC
CDR3 protein: CASSKGLAGALIGETQYF

D gene: -
clone size: -
V gene: TRBV30
J gene: TRBJ1-3
CDR3 DNA: TGTGCCTGGAGTGTTCCTTCGGACACCATATATTTT
CDR3 protein: CAWSVPSDTIYF

D gene: -
clone size: -
V gene: TRBV25-1
J gene: TRBJ2-3
CDR3 DNA: TGTGCCAGTGGGGGGTCCGTTCCTACGCAGTATTTT
CDR3 protein: CASGGSVPTQYF

D gene: TRBD1
clone size: -
V gene: TRBV5-4
J gene: TRBJ2-2
CDR3 DNA: TGTGCCAGCAGCTTGGCCGGGACAGTGAGAACCGGGGAGCTGTTTTTT
CDR3 protein: CASSLAGTVRTGELFF

D gene: -
clone size: -
V gene: TRBV30
J gene: TRBJ2-2
CDR3 DNA: TGTGCCTGGAGAGAGGGGGTGAACACCGGGGAGCTGTTTTTT
CDR3 protein: CAWREGVNTGELFF

D gene: -
clone size: -
V gene: TRBV20-1
J gene: TRBJ2-1
CDR3 DNA: TGCAGTGCTAGTCCCCCCGGACAGACCTACAATGAGCAGTTCTTC
CDR3 protein: CSASPPGQTYNEQFF

D gene: -
clone size: -
V gene: TRBV5-1
J gene: TRBJ1-2
CDR3 DNA: TGCGCCAGCAGCCCGGGGACTCCACGACCAATTTATGGCTACACCTTC
CDR3 protein: CASSPGTPRPIYGYTF

D gene: TRBD1
clone size: -
V gene: TRBV25-1
J gene: TRBJ1-1
CDR3 DNA: TGTGCCAGCGCCGGACAGGGGAACACTGAAGCTTTCTTT
CDR3 protein: CASAGQGNTEAFF

D gene: -
clone size: -
V gene: TRBV9
J gene: TRBJ2-7
CDR3 DNA: TGTGCCAGCAGCGGCGTACCGGGAATCCACGAGCAGTACTTC
CDR3 protein: CASSGVPGIHEQYF

D gene: TRBD1
clone size: -
V gene: TRBV2
J gene: TRBJ1-2
CDR3 DNA: TGTGCCAGCAGCGGACAGGGTATTAACTATGGCTACACCTTC
CDR3 protein: CASSGQGINYGYTF

D gene: TRBD2
clone size: -
V gene: TRBV19
J gene: TRBJ2-7
CDR3 DNA: TGTGCCAGTAGTGCCACAGCGGGAGGAAGAGAGCAGTACTTC
CDR3 protein: CASSATAGGREQYF

D gene: -
clone size: -
V gene: TRBV12-3/TRBV12-4
J gene: TRBJ2-7
CDR3 DNA: TGTGCCAGCGCCGGCACAGGGTTCTACGAGCAGTACTTC
CDR3 protein: CASAGTGFYEQYF

D gene: TRBD1
clone size: -
V gene: TRBV6-1
J gene: TRBJ2-7
CDR3 DNA: TGTGCCAGCAGTGAGGGACAGGGGGGCTCCTACGAGCAGTACTTC
CDR3 protein: CASSEGQGGSYEQYF

D gene: TRBD2
clone size: -
V gene: TRBV9
J gene: TRBJ2-2
CDR3 DNA: TGTGCCAGCAGCGGCCGATCGGGACTAGCGGGACGAGGTGGGACCGGGGAGCTGTTTTTT
CDR3 protein: CASSGRSGLAGRGGTGELFF

D gene: -
clone size: -
V gene: TRBV9
J gene: TRBJ1-1
CDR3 DNA: TGTGCCAGCAGCGTAGAGGACGGGGTATTGGGGGGGACTGAAGCTTTCTTT
CDR3 protein: CASSVEDGVLGGTEAFF

D gene: -
clone size: -
V gene: TRBV28
J gene: TRBJ1-1
CDR3 DNA: TGTGCCAGCAGACAAACAGGGCCGAACACTGAAGCTTTCTTT
CDR3 protein: CASRQTGPNTEAFF

D gene: -
clone size: -
V gene: TRBV12-3/TRBV12-4
J gene: TRBJ2-7
CDR3 DNA: TGTGCCAGCTCAAATGGGGGGGAGCAGTACTTC
CDR3 protein: CASSNGGEQYF

D gene: TRBD1
clone size: -
V gene: TRBV7-6
J gene: TRBJ2-7
CDR3 DNA: TGTGCCAGCAGCTTAGGGGGGACAGATAGCTCCTACGAGCAGTACTTC
CDR3 protein: CASSLGGTDSSYEQYF

D gene: TRBD1
clone size: once
V gene: TRBV19
J gene: TRBJ2-7
CDR3 DNA: TGTGCCAGTAGTATGAAGGGGGCCGAGCAGTACTTC
CDR3 protein: CASSMKGAEQYF

D gene: TRBD2
clone size: -
V gene: TRBV28
J gene: TRBJ2-1
CDR3 DNA: TGTGCCAGCAGTATCCTTGGAGGACTAGCGGGAGAAGAGCAGTTCTTC
CDR3 protein: CASSILGGLAGEEQFF

D gene: -
clone size: -
V gene: TRBV30
J gene: TRBJ2-5
CDR3 DNA: TGTGCCTGGAGTGTCGGTAGTCAAGAGACCCAGTACTTC
CDR3 protein: CAWSVGSQETQYF

D gene: TRBD2
clone size: once
V gene: TRBV7-2
J gene: TRBJ2-1
CDR3 DNA: TGTGCCAGCAGCTTAGGACTAGCGGGAGTCGGTGAGCAGTTCTTC
CDR3 protein: CASSLGLAGVGEQFF

D gene: -
clone size: once
V gene: TRBV6-9
J gene: TRBJ2-2
CDR3 DNA: TGTGCCAGGGGGAGCCGGCGCGCCGGGGAGCTGTTTTTT
CDR3 protein: CARGSRRAGELFF

D gene: TRBD1
clone size: -
V gene: TRBV2
J gene: TRBJ1-2
CDR3 DNA: TGTGCCAGCAGAGCAGGGGGACCTAACTATGGCTACACCTTC
CDR3 protein: CASRAGGPNYGYTF

D gene: TRBD2
clone size: -
V gene: TRBV19
J gene: TRBJ2-1
CDR3 DNA: TGTGCCAGTAGTCAAGAACTAAGGACTAGCGTCTACAATGAGCAGTTCTTC
CDR3 protein: CASSQELRTSVYNEQFF

D gene: -
clone size: -
V gene: TRBV5-1
J gene: TRBJ2-1
CDR3 DNA: TGCGCCAGCAGCATATTAAGACCTAGCAATGAGCAGTTCTTC
CDR3 protein: CASSILRPSNEQFF

D gene: TRBD1
clone size: -
V gene: TRBV4-3
J gene: TRBJ1-2
CDR3 DNA: TGCGCCAGCAGCCAAGCCTACCCGACAGGGAACTATGGCTACACCTTC
CDR3 protein: CASSQAYPTGNYGYTF

D gene: -
clone size: -
V gene: TRBV5-1
J gene: TRBJ1-1
CDR3 DNA: TGCGCCAGCAGCTTGGCCGGGGGTGTCACTGAAGCTTTCTTT
CDR3 protein: CASSLAGGVTEAFF

D gene: -
clone size: -
V gene: TRBV30
J gene: TRBJ2-1
CDR3 DNA: TGTGCCTGGACTATGATTTTCAATGAGCAGTTCTTC
CDR3 protein: CAWTMIFNEQFF

D gene: -
clone size: -
V gene: TRBV3-1/TRBV3-2
J gene: TRBJ2-7
CDR3 DNA: TGTGCCAGCAGCCAGGGAGCACAACAGGGCGGAGAGCAGTACTTC
CDR3 protein: CASSQGAQQGGEQYF

D gene: -
clone size: -
V gene: TRBV1
J gene: TRBJ1-1
CDR3 DNA: TGCACCAGCAGCCAGACCCGGGACAGGGCCCCCCTCATGAACACTGAAGCTTTCTTT
CDR3 protein: CTSSQTRDRAPLMNTEAFF

D gene: TRBD1
clone size: -
V gene: TRBV30
J gene: TRBJ1-1
CDR3 DNA: TGTGCCTGGAGGGAGAGGACAGGGAACCGGGCCACTGAAGCTTTCTTT
CDR3 protein: CAWRERTGNRATEAFF

D gene: TRBD1
clone size: few
V gene: TRBV28
J gene: TRBJ2-3
CDR3 DNA: TGTGCCAGCAGTTCTGACTACAGGGGGCCCACAGATACGCAGTATTTT
CDR3 protein: CASSSDYRGPTDTQYF

D gene: TRBD2
clone size: once
V gene: TRBV29-1
J gene: TRBJ2-1
CDR3 DNA: TGCAGCGTCGATAGACTAGCGGGAGACGATGAGCAGTTCTTC
CDR3 protein: CSVDRLAGDDEQFF